The 14 T cell receptor beta chains below all came from one sample that was sequenced in a study of T-cell memory formation after mild COVID-19 (TCRdb year 2021). Library generation was performed with 5' RACE. TCRdb shows the sequencer as Illumina NovaSeq 6000. The raw public data were reprocessed by TCRdb itself: fastp quality trimming at Q25, MiXCR clonotype calling, in-frame beta chains only. Rows are unified per CDR3 protein, each entry keeping the most common DNA and genes. Across this sample there are 250,000 to 350,000 distinct CDR3 sequences, with 15% to 20% seen only once. Jointly, the top ten make up around 23% of the sample. Sequencing was performed on PBMCs or a T cell subset sorted from them (not recorded which). Every receptor here comes from a man aged 18-30 years who had mild COVID-19 (a few samples of this study predate the infection). The sample titles of this study are shuffled in the database, so cell type and time point are left out; the donor was told from shared clones.

V usage is TRBV19 and J usage is TRBJ1-1; TRBD1 agrees at 7 bases. This CDR3 comprises 14 residues. V trimming: 4 bases; J trimming: 1 base; junction bases outside the gene matches: 3. The germline V gene has CDR1 LNHDA and CDR2 SQIVND (reference sequence). The CDR3 here is CASSSRGWNTEAFF. CDR3 bases: TGTGCCAGTAGTAGCAGGGGGTGGAACACTGAAGCTTTCTTT.

This clonotype appeared a few times. This rearrangement joins TRBV7-2 to TRBJ2-3; D is uncertain. The V and J ends lost 3 bases and 5 bases respectively, with 15 bases between them. The germline gives CDR1 SGHTA, CDR2 FQGNSA. This CDR3 is built from 15 residues. The CDR3 reads CASSFRTMGKDTQYF. CDR3 in DNA: TGTGCCAGCAGCTTCCGAACTATGGGGAAAGATACGCAGTATTTT.

This clonotype was counted only a few times. V gene TRBV5-5 combines with J gene TRBJ2-1; a possible D gene is TRBD1 (6 bases). Germline values: CDR1 SGHKS, CDR2 YYEKEE (reference sequence). The ends were cut back, 1 base at V and 4 bases at J, with 18 bases in the middle. CDR3 length: 17 residues. CDR3 in amino acids: CASSLRQQGRPYNEQFF. The CDR3 DNA reads as TGTGCCAGCAGCTTGAGGCAGCAGGGGAGACCTTACAATGAGCAGTTCTTC.

This clonotype appeared a few times. V is TRBV5-6 and J is TRBJ2-5; possibly TRBD2 for D (5 bases). The CDR3 runs 12 residues. Trimming shortened V by 6 bases and J by 6 bases, and 12 bases separated the two germline ends. The germline V gene encodes CDR1 SGHDT and CDR2 YYEEEE. CDR3 in amino acids: CASTGGVQTQYF. The DNA of the CDR3 is TGTGCCAGCACTGGAGGCGTGCAGACCCAGTACTTC.

The rearrangement joins TRBV12-3 or TRBV12-4 to TRBJ2-3; maybe TRBD2 (5 bases). The CDR3 contains 16 residues. V lost 3 bases and J 7 bases, leaving 20 bases between the germline ends. CDR3 loop: CASSFARVGVGNTQYF. CDR3 DNA: TGTGCCAGCAGTTTCGCGAGGGTTGGGGTGGGGAATACGCAGTATTTT.

The chain employs TRBV18 and TRBJ2-7; no clear D. Germline values: CDR1 KGHSH, CDR2 LQKENI. Trimming removed 3 bases from V and 0 bases from J, with 6 bases in between. The CDR3 runs 13 residues. CDR3 sequence (DNA): TGTGCCAGCTCACCGGAAGACTCCTACGAGCAGTACGTC. As protein: CASSPEDSYEQYV.

This rearrangement joins TRBV28 to TRBJ1-5; D is perhaps TRBD1 (5 bases). Germline CDR1 reads MDHEN; CDR2 reads SYDVKM. Trimming took 9 bases from V and 6 from J, leaving 18 bases between them. CDR3 length: 14 amino acids. CDR3: CASGDLSSRQPQHF. The CDR3 DNA is TGTGCCAGTGGGGACCTCAGTTCCCGTCAGCCCCAGCATTTT.

This clonotype was detected only a few times. V is TRBV5-1 and J is TRBJ2-2, with D hard to call. Germline CDR1 and CDR2: SGHRS and YFSETQ. Trimming took off 3 bases at V and 1 base at J, with 10 bases between the two ends. This CDR3 comprises 15 residues. CDR3 sequence reads: CASSSDSRNTGELFF. The CDR3 bases are TGCGCCAGCAGCTCTGACTCCAGGAACACCGGGGAGCTGTTTTTT.

This clonotype has more than one count but fewer than ten. J is TRBJ1-6 and V is TRBV5-1; TRBD1 agrees at 9 bases. V shed 4 bases and J 7 bases; nucleotides not matched to a gene: 6. Germline CDR1 is SGHRS and CDR2 is YFSETQ. This CDR3 is 15 amino acids long. DNA for the CDR3: TGCGCCAGCAGCCCGGGACAGGGTGGCAATTCACCCCTCCACTTT. Translated, it gives CASSPGQGGNSPLHF.

This clonotype was observed a few times. The J gene is TRBJ2-7, the V gene TRBV6-6; D ambiguous. Trimming removed 5 bases from V and 5 bases from J, with 25 bases in between. The CDR3 has 17 amino acids. CDR1 and CDR2 from the germline V gene are MNHNY and SVGAGI (reference sequence). The DNA of the CDR3 is TGTGCCAGCAGTGTAGGGAATACCTACATCTCTTCCCACGAGCAGTACGTC. It is translated as CASSVGNTYISSHEQYV.

This clonotype occurred a few times. This chain joins TRBV10-2 and TRBJ2-3; TRBD2 matches 13 bases. Germline V gene sequence: CDR1 WSHSY, CDR2 SAAADI. Trimming at V came to 0 bases and at J to 0 bases, leaving 0 bases not matched to a gene. The CDR3 extends over 17 amino acids. The CDR3 loop reads CASSESTSGGSTDTQYF. DNA for the CDR3: TGCGCCAGCAGTGAGTCGACTAGCGGGGGGAGCACAGATACGCAGTATTTT.

The chain carries TRBV4-1 and TRBJ1-3; 7 bases align to TRBD1. The CDR3 runs to 14 residues. V lost 5 bases to trimming and J lost 8 bases; unmatched junction nucleotides: 9. CDR1 is MGHRA, CDR2 YSYEKL, per germline. Written as DNA, the CDR3 is TGCGCCAGCAGCACCCGGACAGGAGAATACACCATATATTTT. Its protein product is CASSTRTGEYTIYF.

For this clonotype: The junction departs from germline at one end; a sequencing error may be responsible. This chain links TRBV18 with TRBJ2-5, with a possible D match to TRBD1 (5 bases). CDR1 is KGHSH and CDR2 is LQKENI in the germline V gene. CDR3 length: 14 residues. The CDR3 here is CAGSAQGRQETQYF. In DNA form, the CDR3 reads TGTGCCGGCTCCGCTCAGGGTCGCCAAGAGACCCAGTACTTC.

This clonotype was seen a few times. This chain uses TRBV20-1 with TRBJ2-3; D not resolved. The V end was cut by 3 bases, the J end by 2 bases, with 12 bases between. The germline V gene has CDR1 DFQATT and CDR2 SNEGSKA (reference sequence). The CDR3 sequence is 14 residues long. CDR3 sequence reads: CSARNSRDTDTQYF. CDR3 coding DNA: TGCAGTGCTAGGAACTCCCGAGACACAGATACGCAGTATTTT.